The T cell receptor (beta chain) described here comes from a study of post-analysis software for immune sequencing data. Whole-study results and caveats: Five or six TRBV segments were significantly more frequent in patients than in controls. TRBV5-6, TRBV5-1 and TRBV20-1 were among these segments.

Tagging with unique molecular identifiers was a feature of the TCR beta cDNA libraries. Input of about 0.9 to 10 million T cells yielded approximately 500,000 cDNA molecules. One entry per CDR3 protein results from TCRdb running MiXCR on the PCR reads. The table includes roughly 540,000 distinct CDR3 sequences, 34% detected once. Note on this clonotype: Its antigen is currently unknown.

Germline CDR1 reads SGHAT; CDR2 reads FQNNGV. Trimming at V came to 8 bases and at J to 3 bases, leaving 7 bases not matched to a gene. CDR3 length equals 16 residues. The receptor was isolated from a girl aged 2 to 17 with multiple sclerosis. The J gene is TRBJ2-3, the V gene TRBV11-2, with 14 bases matching TRBD2. The sample taken for sequencing was blood. Here the CDR3 DNA reads TGTGCCAGCGGTATTGGGACTAGCGGGGGAACAGATACGCAGTATTTT. Its protein product is CASGIGTSGGTDTQYF.